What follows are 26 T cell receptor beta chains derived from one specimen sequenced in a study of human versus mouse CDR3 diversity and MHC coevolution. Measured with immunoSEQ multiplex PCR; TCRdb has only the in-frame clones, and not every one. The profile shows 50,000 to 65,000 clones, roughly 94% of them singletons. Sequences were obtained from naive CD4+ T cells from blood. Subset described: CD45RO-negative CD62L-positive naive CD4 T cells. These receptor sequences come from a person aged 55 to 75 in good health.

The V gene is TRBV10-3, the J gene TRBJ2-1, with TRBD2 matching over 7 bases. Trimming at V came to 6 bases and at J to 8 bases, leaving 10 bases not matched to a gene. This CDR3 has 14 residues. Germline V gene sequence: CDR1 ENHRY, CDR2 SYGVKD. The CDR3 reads CAISLPGRVHEQFF. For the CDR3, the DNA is TGTGCCATCAGCCTCCCGGGGAGGGTCCATGAGCAGTTCTTC.

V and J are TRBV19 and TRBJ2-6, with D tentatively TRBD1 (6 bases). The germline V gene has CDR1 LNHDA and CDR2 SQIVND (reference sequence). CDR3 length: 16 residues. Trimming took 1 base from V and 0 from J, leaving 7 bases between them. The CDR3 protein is CASSIAGVSGANVLTF. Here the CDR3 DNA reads TGTGCCAGTAGTATAGCAGGGGTCTCTGGGGCCAACGTCCTGACTTTC.

The CDR3 nucleotides are TGTGCCAGCAGTGAAGCGGATCAGGACACAGATACGCAGTATTTT. Translation gives CASSEADQDTDTQYF. The chain is built from TRBV6-1 and TRBJ2-3, with D unclear. This CDR3 region has 15 residues. Germline V gene data show CDR1 as MNHNS and CDR2 as SASEGT. Trimming took 0 bases from V and 2 from J, leaving 9 bases between them.

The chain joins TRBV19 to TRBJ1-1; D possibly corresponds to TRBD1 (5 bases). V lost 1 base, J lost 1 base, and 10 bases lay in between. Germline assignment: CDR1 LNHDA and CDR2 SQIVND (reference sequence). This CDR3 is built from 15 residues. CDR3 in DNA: TGTGCCAGTAGTATAGCGGGGGAGGCGAACACTGAAGCTTTCTTT. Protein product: CASSIAGEANTEAFF.

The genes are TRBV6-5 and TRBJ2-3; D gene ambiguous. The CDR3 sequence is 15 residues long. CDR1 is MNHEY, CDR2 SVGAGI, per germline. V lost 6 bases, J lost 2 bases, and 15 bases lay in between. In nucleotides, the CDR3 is TGTGCCAGCAGCCCCCGGAGAGTTAACACAGATACGCAGTATTTT. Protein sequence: CASSPRRVNTDTQYF.

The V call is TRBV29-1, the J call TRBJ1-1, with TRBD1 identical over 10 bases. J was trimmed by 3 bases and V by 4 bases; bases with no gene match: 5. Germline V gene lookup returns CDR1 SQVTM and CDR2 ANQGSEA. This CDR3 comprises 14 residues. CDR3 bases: TGCAGCGTTGCCCCGACAGGGGGCGACACTGAAGCTTTCTTT. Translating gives CSVAPTGGDTEAFF.

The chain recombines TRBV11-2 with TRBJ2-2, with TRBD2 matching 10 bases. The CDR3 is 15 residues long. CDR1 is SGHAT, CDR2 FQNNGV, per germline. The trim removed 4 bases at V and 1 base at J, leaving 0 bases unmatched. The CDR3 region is CASSWTSGNTGELFF. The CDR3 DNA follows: TGTGCCAGCAGCTGGACTAGCGGGAACACCGGGGAGCTGTTTTTT.

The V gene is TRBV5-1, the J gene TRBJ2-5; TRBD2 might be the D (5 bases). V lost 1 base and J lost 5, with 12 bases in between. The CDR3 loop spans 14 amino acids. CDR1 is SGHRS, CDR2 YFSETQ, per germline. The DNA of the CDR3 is TGCGCCAGCAGCTTGTATTCTAGCACCGAGACCCAGTACTTC. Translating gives CASSLYSSTETQYF. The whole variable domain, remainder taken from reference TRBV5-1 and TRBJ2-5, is KAGVTQTPRYLIKTRGQQVTLSCSPISGHRSVSWYQQTPGQGLQFLFEYFSETQRNKGNFPGRFSGRQFSNSRSEMNVSTLELGDSALYLCASSLYSSTETQYFGPGTRLLVL.

The CDR3 reads CACVDRGGPDTEAFF. The CDR3 DNA sequence: TGTGCCTGTGTTGACCGGGGGGGGCCGGACACTGAAGCTTTCTTT. The chain has TRBV19 and TRBJ1-1, with D possibly TRBD1 on 6 matching bases. The CDR3 runs 15 residues. V shed 11 bases and J shed 3 bases, with 22 bases lying between them. Germline loops: CDR1 LNHDA, CDR2 SQIVND (reference sequence).

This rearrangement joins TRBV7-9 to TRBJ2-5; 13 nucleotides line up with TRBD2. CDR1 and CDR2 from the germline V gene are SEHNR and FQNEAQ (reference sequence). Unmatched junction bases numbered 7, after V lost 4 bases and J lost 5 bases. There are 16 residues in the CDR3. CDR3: CASSSPGTSGKETQYF. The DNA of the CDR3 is TGTGCCAGCAGCTCTCCCGGGACTAGCGGGAAGGAGACCCAGTACTTC. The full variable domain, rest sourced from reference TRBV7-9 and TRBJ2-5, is DTGVSQNPRHKITKRGQNVTFRCDPISEHNRLYWYRQTLGQGPEFLTYFQNEAQLEKSRLLSDRFSAERPKGSFSTLEIQRTEQGDSAMYLCASSSPGTSGKETQYFGPGTRLLVL.

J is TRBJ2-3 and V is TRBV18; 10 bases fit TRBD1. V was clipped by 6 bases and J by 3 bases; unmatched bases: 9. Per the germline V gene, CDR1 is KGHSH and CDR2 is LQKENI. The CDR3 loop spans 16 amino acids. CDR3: CASSHRRGQGTDTQYF. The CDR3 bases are TGTGCCAGCTCCCACCGGAGGGGACAGGGGACAGATACGCAGTATTTT.

CDR3 region: CASSRQSGLQETQYF. The CDR3 DNA follows: TGTGCCAGCAGCCGACAAAGCGGGCTTCAAGAGACCCAGTACTTC. This chain joins TRBV7-3 and TRBJ2-5, with a weak D call TRBD2 (6 bases). Germline lookup yields CDR1 SGHTA and CDR2 FQGTGA. The CDR3 covers 15 residues. Trimming shortened V by 5 bases and J by 2 bases, and 15 bases separated the two germline ends.

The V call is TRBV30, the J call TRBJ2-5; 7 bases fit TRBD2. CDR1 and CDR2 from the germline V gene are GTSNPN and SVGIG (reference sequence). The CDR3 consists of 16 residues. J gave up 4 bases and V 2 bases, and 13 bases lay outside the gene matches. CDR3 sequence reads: CAWSTPLVIAGETQYF. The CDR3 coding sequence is TGTGCCTGGAGTACCCCCCTGGTGATAGCGGGAGAGACCCAGTACTTC.

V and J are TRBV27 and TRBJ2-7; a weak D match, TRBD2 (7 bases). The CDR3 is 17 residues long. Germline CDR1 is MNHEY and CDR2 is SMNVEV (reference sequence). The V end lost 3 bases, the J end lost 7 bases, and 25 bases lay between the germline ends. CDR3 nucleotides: TGTGCCAGCAGTTTTGGGGGGGGCCGGCGAAGGGATGAGGAGCAGTACTTC. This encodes CASSFGGGRRRDEEQYF.

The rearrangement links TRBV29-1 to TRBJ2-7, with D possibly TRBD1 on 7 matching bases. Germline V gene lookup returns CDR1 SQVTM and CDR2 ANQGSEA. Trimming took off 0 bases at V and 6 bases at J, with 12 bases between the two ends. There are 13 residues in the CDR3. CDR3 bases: TGCAGCGTTGAAGATGGCAGGGGGGTCGAGCAGTACTTC. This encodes CSVEDGRGVEQYF.

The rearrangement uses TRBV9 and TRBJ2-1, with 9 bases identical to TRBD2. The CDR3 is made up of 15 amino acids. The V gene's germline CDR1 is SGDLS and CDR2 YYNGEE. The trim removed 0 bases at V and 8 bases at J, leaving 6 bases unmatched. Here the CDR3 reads CASSVAGGRDHEQFF. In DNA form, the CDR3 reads TGTGCCAGCAGCGTAGCTGGCGGGAGGGATCATGAGCAGTTCTTC.

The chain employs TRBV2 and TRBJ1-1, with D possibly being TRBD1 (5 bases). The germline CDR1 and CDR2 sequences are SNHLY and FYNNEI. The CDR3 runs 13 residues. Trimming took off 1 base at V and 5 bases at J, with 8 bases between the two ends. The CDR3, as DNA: TGTGCCAGCAGTGAAGTCGGGGGTACTGAAGCTTTCTTT. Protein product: CASSEVGGTEAFF.

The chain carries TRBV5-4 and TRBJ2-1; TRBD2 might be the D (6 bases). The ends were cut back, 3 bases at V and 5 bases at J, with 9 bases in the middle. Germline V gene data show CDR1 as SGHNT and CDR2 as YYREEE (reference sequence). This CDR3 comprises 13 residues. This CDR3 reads CASSSGENNEQFF. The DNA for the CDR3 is TGTGCCAGCAGCTCGGGGGAGAACAATGAGCAGTTCTTC.

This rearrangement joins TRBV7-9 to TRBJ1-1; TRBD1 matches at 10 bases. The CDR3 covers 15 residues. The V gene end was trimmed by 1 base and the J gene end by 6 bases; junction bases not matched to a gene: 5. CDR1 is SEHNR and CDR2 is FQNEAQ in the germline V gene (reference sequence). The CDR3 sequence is CASSLVGQGIPEAFF. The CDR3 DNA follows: TGTGCCAGCAGCTTAGTGGGACAGGGGATTCCTGAAGCTTTCTTT.

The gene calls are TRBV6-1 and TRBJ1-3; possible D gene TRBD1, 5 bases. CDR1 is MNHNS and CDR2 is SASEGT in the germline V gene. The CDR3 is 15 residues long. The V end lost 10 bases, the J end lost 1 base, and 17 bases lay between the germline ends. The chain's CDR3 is CATRGAAYSGNTIYF. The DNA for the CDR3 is TGTGCCACCCGCGGGGCGGCTTATTCTGGAAACACCATATATTTT.

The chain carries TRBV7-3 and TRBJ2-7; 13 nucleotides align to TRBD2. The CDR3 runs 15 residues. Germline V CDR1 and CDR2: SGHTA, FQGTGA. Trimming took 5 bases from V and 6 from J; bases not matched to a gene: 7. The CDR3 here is CASSQGLAGVGEQYF. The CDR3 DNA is TGTGCCAGCAGCCAAGGACTAGCGGGAGTGGGCGAGCAGTACTTC.

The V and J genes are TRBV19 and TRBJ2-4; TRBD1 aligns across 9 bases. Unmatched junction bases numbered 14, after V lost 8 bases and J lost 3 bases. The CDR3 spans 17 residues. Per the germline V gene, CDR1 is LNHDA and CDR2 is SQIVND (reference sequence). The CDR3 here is CASSGTGILRDKNIQYF. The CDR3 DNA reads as TGTGCCAGTTCCGGGACAGGGATTCTAAGGGACAAAAACATTCAGTACTTC.

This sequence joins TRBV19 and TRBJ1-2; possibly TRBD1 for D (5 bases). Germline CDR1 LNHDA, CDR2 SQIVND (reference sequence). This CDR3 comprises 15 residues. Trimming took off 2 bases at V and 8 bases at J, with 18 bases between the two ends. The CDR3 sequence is CASSIQVSGILGYTF. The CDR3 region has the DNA TGTGCCAGTAGTATACAAGTGTCAGGGATCTTAGGCTACACCTTC.

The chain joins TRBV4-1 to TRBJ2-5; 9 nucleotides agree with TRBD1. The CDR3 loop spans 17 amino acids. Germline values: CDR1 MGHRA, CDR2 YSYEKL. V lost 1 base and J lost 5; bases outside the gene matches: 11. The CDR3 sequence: CASSQAGGTGYGETQYF. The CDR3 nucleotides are TGCGCCAGCAGCCAAGCAGGAGGGACAGGGTACGGGGAGACCCAGTACTTC.

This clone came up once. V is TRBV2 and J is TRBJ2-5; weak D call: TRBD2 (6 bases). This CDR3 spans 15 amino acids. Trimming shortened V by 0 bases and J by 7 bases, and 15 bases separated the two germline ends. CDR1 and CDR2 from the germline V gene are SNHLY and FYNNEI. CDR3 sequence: CASSEALRMGGTQYF. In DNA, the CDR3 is TGTGCCAGCAGTGAAGCCTTGAGGATGGGAGGGACCCAGTACTTC.

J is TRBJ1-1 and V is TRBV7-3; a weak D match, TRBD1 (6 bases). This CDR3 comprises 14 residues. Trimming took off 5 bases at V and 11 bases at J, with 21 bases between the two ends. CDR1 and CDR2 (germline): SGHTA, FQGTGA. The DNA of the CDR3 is TGTGCCAGCAGCCCCCAACAGGGAGTCCCCCCGGCTTTCTTT. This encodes CASSPQQGVPPAFF.